A selection of T cell receptor beta chains follows, all from one sample in a study of T cell changes during pregnancy in multiple sclerosis. This table comes from immunoSEQ multiplex PCR, and its TCRdb copy is limited to in-frame clones, with some not included. Here the sample spans tens of thousands of clones, 92% being singletons. The specimen was peripheral blood, collected after pregnancy. Receptor source: a female donor with multiple sclerosis, enrolled in a pregnancy study. CDR3s include the opening cysteine and the closing phenylalanine or tryptophan. The D gene is left open where the match is weak. Rows give clone size only sometimes, using once, few, many, or a class for an expanded clone.

clone_size: -; v_call: TRBV4-1; j_call: TRBJ1-2; d_call: -; cdr3_aa: CASSQDTPVAYGYTF; cdr3_nt: TGCGCCAGCAGCCAAGACACCCCGGTAGCCTATGGCTACACCTTC
clone_size: -; v_call: TRBV5-4; j_call: TRBJ2-3; d_call: TRBD1; cdr3_aa: CASKTGGIGVADTQYF; cdr3_nt: TGTGCCAGCAAGACAGGGGGGATTGGAGTTGCAGATACGCAGTATTTT
clone_size: -; v_call: TRBV4-3; j_call: TRBJ2-1; d_call: -; cdr3_aa: CASSQSDLPNNEQFF; cdr3_nt: TGCGCCAGCAGCCAAAGTGACTTACCAAACAATGAGCAGTTCTTC
clone_size: -; v_call: TRBV16; j_call: TRBJ1-2; d_call: -; cdr3_aa: CASSQVEGFYGYTF; cdr3_nt: TGTGCCAGCAGCCAAGTCGAGGGATTCTATGGCTACACCTTC
clone_size: few; v_call: TRBV7-6; j_call: TRBJ1-4; d_call: -; cdr3_aa: CASSLMAENEKLFF; cdr3_nt: TGTGCCAGCAGCTTAATGGCGGAGAATGAAAAACTGTTTTTT
clone_size: -; v_call: TRBV5-1; j_call: TRBJ1-1; d_call: TRBD1; cdr3_aa: CASSLDRVNTEAFF; cdr3_nt: TGCGCCAGCAGCCTGGACAGGGTGAACACTGAAGCTTTCTTT
clone_size: -; v_call: TRBV7-6; j_call: TRBJ2-1; d_call: TRBD2; cdr3_aa: CASSLLGLVPNEQFF; cdr3_nt: TGTGCCAGCAGCTTACTGGGACTAGTCCCCAATGAGCAGTTCTTC
clone_size: -; v_call: TRBV5-1; j_call: TRBJ2-1; d_call: TRBD2; cdr3_aa: CASSLETSGGSNEQFF; cdr3_nt: TGCGCCAGCAGCTTGGAGACTAGCGGGGGGTCCAATGAGCAGTTCTTC
clone_size: -; v_call: TRBV7-2; j_call: TRBJ1-6; d_call: TRBD1; cdr3_aa: CASSIRTGAFYNSPLHF; cdr3_nt: TGTGCCAGCAGCATCCGGACAGGGGCTTTCTATAATTCACCCCTCCACTTT
clone_size: -; v_call: TRBV5-1; j_call: TRBJ2-3; d_call: -; cdr3_aa: CASSPPGDTQYF; cdr3_nt: TGCGCCAGCAGCCCCCCGGGGGATACGCAGTATTTT
clone_size: -; v_call: TRBV19; j_call: TRBJ2-7; d_call: TRBD2; cdr3_aa: CASSIGGDYEQYF; cdr3_nt: TGTGCCAGTAGTATTGGGGGGGACTACGAGCAGTACTTC
clone_size: -; v_call: TRBV7-2; j_call: TRBJ2-2; d_call: -; cdr3_aa: CASSSPRGSGELFF; cdr3_nt: TGTGCCAGCAGCTCCCCCAGGGGATCCGGGGAGCTGTTTTTT
clone_size: -; v_call: TRBV6-5; j_call: TRBJ1-5; d_call: TRBD1; cdr3_aa: CASSRDSGQPQHF; cdr3_nt: TGTGCCAGCAGCCGGGACAGCGGACAGCCCCAGCATTTT
clone_size: -; v_call: TRBV10-3; j_call: TRBJ2-2; d_call: TRBD1; cdr3_aa: CAISESRGRNTGELFF; cdr3_nt: TGTGCCATCAGTGAGTCAAGGGGGCGAAACACCGGGGAGCTGTTTTTT
clone_size: -; v_call: TRBV27; j_call: TRBJ2-7; d_call: TRBD2; cdr3_aa: CASSFRAGGNEQYF; cdr3_nt: TGTGCCAGCAGTTTCCGGGCGGGGGGCAACGAGCAGTACTTC
clone_size: -; v_call: TRBV5-4; j_call: TRBJ2-7; d_call: -; cdr3_aa: CASSLLGGRGLYEQYF; cdr3_nt: TGTGCCAGCAGCCTATTAGGTGGCAGGGGCCTATACGAGCAGTACTTC
clone_size: -; v_call: TRBV9; j_call: TRBJ2-1; d_call: TRBD1; cdr3_aa: CASSVLDRAKGSYNEQFF; cdr3_nt: TGTGCCAGCAGCGTACTGGACAGGGCAAAGGGATCCTACAATGAGCAGTTCTTC
clone_size: -; v_call: TRBV4-1; j_call: TRBJ1-2; d_call: TRBD1; cdr3_aa: CASSQADRVLSGYTF; cdr3_nt: TGCGCCAGCAGCCAAGCGGACAGGGTCTTATCGGGCTACACCTTC
clone_size: -; v_call: TRBV11-2; j_call: TRBJ2-3; d_call: TRBD2; cdr3_aa: CASSLGSGGGFRTDTQYF; cdr3_nt: TGTGCCAGCAGCTTAGGTAGCGGGGGGGGGTTTCGCACAGATACGCAGTATTTT
clone_size: -; v_call: TRBV4-3; j_call: TRBJ1-2; d_call: -; cdr3_aa: CASSQEGLRNYGYTF; cdr3_nt: TGCGCCAGCAGCCAAGAGGGACTGAGGAACTATGGCTACACCTTC
clone_size: -; v_call: TRBV4-3; j_call: TRBJ2-3; d_call: TRBD2; cdr3_aa: CASSQNEGTSGTDTQYF; cdr3_nt: TGCGCCAGCAGCCAAAACGAAGGGACTAGCGGGACAGATACGCAGTATTTT
clone_size: -; v_call: TRBV4-3; j_call: TRBJ1-2; d_call: TRBD1; cdr3_aa: CASSPDRGPYGYTF; cdr3_nt: TGCGCCAGCAGCCCGGACAGGGGGCCCTATGGCTACACCTTC
clone_size: -; v_call: TRBV6-5; j_call: TRBJ1-1; d_call: TRBD1; cdr3_aa: CASRTGTGRGFEAFF; cdr3_nt: TGTGCCAGCAGAACCGGGACAGGGAGAGGTTTTGAAGCTTTCTTT
clone_size: -; v_call: TRBV15; j_call: TRBJ1-1; d_call: -; cdr3_aa: CATSRVGSEAFF; cdr3_nt: TGTGCCACCAGCAGAGTGGGCAGTGAAGCTTTCTTT
clone_size: -; v_call: TRBV7-2; j_call: TRBJ2-1; d_call: -; cdr3_aa: CASSRDGNNEQFF; cdr3_nt: TGTGCCAGCAGCAGAGACGGGAACAATGAGCAGTTCTTC
clone_size: -; v_call: TRBV7-9; j_call: TRBJ1-2; d_call: -; cdr3_aa: CASSSGGGNYGYTF; cdr3_nt: TGTGCCAGCAGCTCAGGAGGTGGGAACTATGGCTACACCTTC
clone_size: -; v_call: TRBV7-9; j_call: TRBJ1-2; d_call: TRBD1; cdr3_aa: CASSPARQGASGYTF; cdr3_nt: TGTGCCAGCAGCCCTGCCAGACAGGGGGCGAGCGGCTACACCTTC
clone_size: -; v_call: TRBV9; j_call: TRBJ1-2; d_call: -; cdr3_aa: CASSVAPGVSNYGYTF; cdr3_nt: TGTGCCAGCAGCGTAGCTCCAGGGGTCAGCAACTATGGCTACACCTTC
clone_size: -; v_call: TRBV4-2; j_call: TRBJ2-7; d_call: TRBD1; cdr3_aa: CASSQAFGGTGDYEQYF; cdr3_nt: TGTGCCAGCAGCCAGGCCTTCGGAGGGACAGGGGACTACGAGCAGTACTTC
clone_size: -; v_call: TRBV19; j_call: TRBJ1-5; d_call: -; cdr3_aa: CASRGGYSNQPQHF; cdr3_nt: TGTGCCAGTAGGGGGGGATATAGCAATCAGCCCCAGCATTTT
clone_size: -; v_call: TRBV11-2; j_call: TRBJ2-2; d_call: -; cdr3_aa: CASSHSRNSRTGELFF; cdr3_nt: TGTGCCAGCAGCCACTCTCGGAACAGTCGCACCGGGGAGCTGTTTTTT
clone_size: once; v_call: TRBV7-2; j_call: TRBJ1-2; d_call: -; cdr3_aa: CASSLARGGGRIYGYTF; cdr3_nt: TGTGCCAGCAGCTTAGCGCGTGGCGGGGGCCGTATCTATGGCTACACCTTC
clone_size: medium-sized; v_call: TRBV6-4; j_call: TRBJ2-3; d_call: -; cdr3_aa: CASSASDTDTQYF; cdr3_nt: TGTGCCAGCAGTGCTAGCGACACAGATACGCAGTATTTT
clone_size: -; v_call: TRBV5-1; j_call: TRBJ2-6; d_call: -; cdr3_aa: CASNRGTGANVLTF; cdr3_nt: TGCGCCAGCAACCGGGGGACTGGGGCCAACGTCCTGACTTTC
clone_size: -; v_call: TRBV7-9; j_call: TRBJ1-2; d_call: -; cdr3_aa: CASSFRGLDGYTF; cdr3_nt: TGTGCCAGCAGCTTCCGGGGATTGGATGGCTACACCTTC
clone_size: -; v_call: TRBV19; j_call: TRBJ2-1; d_call: -; cdr3_aa: CASSERMVGLYNEQFF; cdr3_nt: TGTGCCAGTAGTGAACGAATGGTAGGACTCTACAATGAGCAGTTCTTC
clone_size: -; v_call: TRBV5-4; j_call: TRBJ2-3; d_call: -; cdr3_aa: CASSFVVAITGADTQYF; cdr3_nt: TGTGCCAGCAGCTTCGTGGTGGCCATCACGGGGGCAGATACGCAGTATTTT
clone_size: -; v_call: TRBV9; j_call: TRBJ2-7; d_call: -; cdr3_aa: CASSAGTKSYEQYF; cdr3_nt: TGTGCCAGCAGCGCCGGGACAAAATCCTACGAGCAGTACTTC
clone_size: -; v_call: TRBV6-5; j_call: TRBJ2-7; d_call: TRBD1; cdr3_aa: CASSYAQGQVYEQYF; cdr3_nt: TGTGCCAGCAGTTACGCCCAGGGACAGGTCTACGAGCAGTACTTC
clone_size: -; v_call: TRBV15; j_call: TRBJ2-2; d_call: TRBD1; cdr3_aa: CATIQGAPNTGELFF; cdr3_nt: TGTGCCACGATACAGGGGGCGCCGAACACCGGGGAGCTGTTTTTT
clone_size: -; v_call: TRBV19; j_call: TRBJ1-5; d_call: -; cdr3_aa: CASSPGAGRGYSNQPQHF; cdr3_nt: TGTGCCAGTAGTCCTGGGGCAGGGAGGGGATATAGCAATCAGCCCCAGCATTTT
clone_size: -; v_call: TRBV18; j_call: TRBJ2-7; d_call: TRBD1; cdr3_aa: CASSQGAEEQYF; cdr3_nt: TGTGCCAGCTCACAGGGGGCCGAAGAGCAGTACTTC
clone_size: once; v_call: TRBV9; j_call: TRBJ1-2; d_call: TRBD1; cdr3_aa: CASSPRTGIGYTF; cdr3_nt: TGTGCCAGCAGCCCCAGGACAGGGATTGGCTACACCTTC
clone_size: -; v_call: TRBV5-6; j_call: TRBJ2-7; d_call: -; cdr3_aa: CASSLVGSTGVHEQYF; cdr3_nt: TGTGCCAGCAGCTTGGTGGGTTCGACAGGCGTCCACGAGCAGTACTTC